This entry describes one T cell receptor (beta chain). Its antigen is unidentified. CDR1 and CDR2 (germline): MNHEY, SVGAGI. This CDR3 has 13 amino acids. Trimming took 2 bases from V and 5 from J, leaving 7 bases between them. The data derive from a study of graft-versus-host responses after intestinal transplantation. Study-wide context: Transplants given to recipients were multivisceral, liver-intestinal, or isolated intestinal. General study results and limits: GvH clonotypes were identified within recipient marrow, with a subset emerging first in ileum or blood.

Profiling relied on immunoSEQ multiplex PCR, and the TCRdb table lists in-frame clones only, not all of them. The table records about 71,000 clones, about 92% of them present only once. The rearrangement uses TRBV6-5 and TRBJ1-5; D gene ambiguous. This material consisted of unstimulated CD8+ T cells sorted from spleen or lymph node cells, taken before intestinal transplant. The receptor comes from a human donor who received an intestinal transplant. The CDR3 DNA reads TGTGCCAGCAGTTACGACTTATATCAGCCCCAGCATTTT. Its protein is CASSYDLYQPQHF.